The rows below give T cell receptor beta chains drawn from one sample of a study of blood T cells in healthy people across ages. In TCRdb, the 5' RACE reads were re-called with MiXCR into one record per CDR3 protein. The sample consists of 800,000 to 900,000 distinct CDR3 sequences, 60% to 80% of them appearing once. Specimen: blood. The receptors were sampled from a man aged 25-45 years in good health. The CDR3 runs from the conserved cysteine through the conserved F or W. The D gene is left open where the match is weak. Expanded clones are given a class, and other clones once, few, many or no size at all.

clone_size | j_call | d_call | v_call | cdr3_aa | cdr3_nt
few | TRBJ2-7 | . | TRBV7-6 | CASSTRPGPPWGEQYF | TGTGCCAGCAGCACACGACCGGGCCCCCCGTGGGGTGAGCAGTACTTC
. | TRBJ1-2 | . | TRBV7-2 | CASSLDRDAYGYTF | TGTGCCAGCAGCTTGGACCGGGACGCTTATGGCTACACCTTC
. | TRBJ2-5 | . | TRBV13 | CASSSQWGGLQYF | TGTGCCAGCAGCTCCCAGTGGGGGGGCCTACAGTACTTC
few | TRBJ2-5 | . | TRBV3-1 | CASSQDPGQETQYF | TGTGCCAGCAGCCAAGATCCAGGGCAAGAGACCCAGTACTTC
. | TRBJ2-7 | . | TRBV18 | CASSPLYDYEQYF | TGTGCCAGCTCACCACTCTATGACTACGAGCAGTACTTC
. | TRBJ1-4 | TRBD1 | TRBV7-2 | CASSLDRGEKLFF | TGTGCCAGCAGCTTGGACAGGGGTGAAAAACTGTTTTTT
. | TRBJ1-2 | . | TRBV5-1 | CASSNNRDRHGYTF | TGCGCCAGCAGCAACAACCGGGATAGACATGGCTACACCTTC
. | TRBJ2-7 | . | TRBV6-6 | CASSYSSDDEQYF | TGTGCCAGCAGTTACTCGAGTGACGACGAGCAGTACTTC
. | TRBJ1-6 | . | TRBV5-5 | CASSQTIASPLHF | TGTGCCAGCAGCCAAACAATCGCCTCACCCCTCCACTTT
. | TRBJ2-5 | . | TRBV3-1 | CASSPRMGETQYF | TGTGCCAGCAGCCCGAGAATGGGAGAGACCCAGTACTTC
. | TRBJ2-3 | TRBD2 | TRBV20-1 | CSRTQTSGGTDTQYF | TGCAGTCGGACCCAGACTAGCGGGGGCACAGATACGCAGTATTTT
. | TRBJ2-1 | . | TRBV6-5 | CASSYGGAGSYNEQFF | TGTGCCAGCAGTTACGGGGGGGCGGGGAGCTACAATGAGCAGTTCTTC
. | TRBJ2-1 | TRBD2 | TRBV9 | CASSVDGSGVRNEQFF | TGTGCCAGCAGCGTAGATGGCAGCGGGGTCCGGAATGAGCAGTTCTTC
. | TRBJ2-3 | TRBD2 | TRBV7-9 | CASSLPHRGLAGEDTQYF | TGTGCCAGCAGCTTACCCCATAGGGGACTAGCGGGGGAAGATACGCAGTATTTT
. | TRBJ2-1 | . | TRBV28 | CASSRLLGGAYNEQFF | TGTGCCAGCAGTAGGCTGTTAGGGGGAGCTTACAATGAGCAGTTCTTC
. | TRBJ2-1 | TRBD2 | TRBV20-1 | CSASPGTSPNEQFF | TGCAGTGCTAGCCCAGGGACTAGCCCTAATGAGCAGTTCTTC
. | TRBJ1-4 | . | TRBV14 | CATHRRTNEKLFF | TGTGCCACCCACAGGAGAACTAATGAAAAACTGTTTTTT
few | TRBJ1-2 | . | TRBV4-3 | CASSQVVWGPEGYTF | TGCGCCAGCAGCCAAGTTGTTTGGGGGCCTGAGGGCTACACCTTC
. | TRBJ2-1 | . | TRBV12-3/TRBV12-4 | CASTRTGVWNEQFF | TGTGCCAGCACCCGAACTGGGGTGTGGAATGAGCAGTTCTTC
once | TRBJ1-1 | . | TRBV15 | CATSREDGGTEAFF | TGTGCCACCAGCAGAGAAGACGGGGGGACTGAAGCTTTCTTT
. | TRBJ2-7 | TRBD2 | TRBV7-8 | CASSLDQGGEYF | TGTGCCAGCAGCTTAGATCAGGGAGGGGAGTACTTC
. | TRBJ2-7 | . | TRBV4-3 | CASSQAPGSSYEQYF | TGCGCCAGCAGCCAAGCCCCGGGGAGCTCCTACGAGCAGTACTTC
. | TRBJ1-2 | . | TRBV6-5 | CASSYSPEAGHYGYTF | TGTGCCAGCAGTTACTCTCCCGAGGCGGGCCACTATGGCTACACCTTC
. | TRBJ2-5 | . | TRBV7-3 | CASRGPGGGQEAQYF | TGTGCCAGCAGAGGCCCAGGGGGGGGCCAAGAGGCCCAGTACTTC
. | TRBJ2-4 | . | TRBV29-1 | CSVVPNDKSIQYF | TGCAGCGTTGTCCCAAACGACAAAAGCATTCAGTACTTC
. | TRBJ2-7 | TRBD2 | TRBV29-1 | CSVRGVAGRPYEQYF | TGCAGCGTGCGGGGGGTGGCAGGGAGACCCTACGAGCAGTACTTC
. | TRBJ2-7 | . | TRBV5-1 | CASSVGPNQGFYEQYF | TGCGCCAGCAGCGTCGGCCCCAATCAGGGATTCTACGAGCAGTACTTC
. | TRBJ2-5 | TRBD1 | TRBV20-1 | CSAGGQGQIQYF | TGCAGTGCTGGGGGACAGGGGCAGATCCAGTACTTC
. | TRBJ1-4 | . | TRBV12-3/TRBV12-4 | CASSLGTSWEKLFF | TGTGCCAGCAGTCTCGGGACTAGTTGGGAAAAACTGTTTTTT
once | TRBJ2-3 | TRBD2 | TRBV7-2 | CASSRSSSGGASTDTQYF | TGTGCCAGCAGCCGCTCTTCTAGCGGGGGGGCCAGCACAGATACGCAGTATTTT
. | TRBJ2-3 | . | TRBV29-1 | CSVEGGGPSSGTDTQYF | TGCAGCGTTGAAGGAGGGGGACCCTCCAGCGGCACAGATACGCAGTATTTT
. | TRBJ1-6 | . | TRBV20-1 | CSASMNSPLHF | TGCAGTGCTAGCATGAATTCACCCCTCCACTTT
. | TRBJ1-4 | . | TRBV7-9 | CASSLPEKEGEKLFF | TGTGCCAGCAGCCTACCCGAGAAGGAGGGTGAAAAACTGTTTTTT
. | TRBJ2-1 | TRBD2 | TRBV20-1 | CSARGLAGISNEQFF | TGCAGTGCTAGGGGGCTAGCGGGGATCTCCAATGAGCAGTTCTTC
. | TRBJ1-2 | . | TRBV27 | CASSQGGVVYGYTF | TGTGCCAGCAGCCAGGGAGGGGTAGTCTATGGCTACACCTTC
. | TRBJ2-1 | TRBD1 | TRBV3-1 | CASSPQTGQQFF | TGTGCCAGCAGCCCCCAGACAGGGCAGCAGTTCTTC
. | TRBJ1-1 | . | TRBV30 | CAWRLAAPNTEAFF | TGTGCCTGGAGACTGGCGGCCCCGAACACTGAAGCTTTCTTT
. | TRBJ1-2 | TRBD1 | TRBV7-2 | CASSRPGGASYGYTF | TGTGCCAGCAGCCGACCAGGGGGCGCTAGCTATGGCTACACCTTC
. | TRBJ1-5 | . | TRBV6-6 | CASMREVRDQPQHF | TGTGCCAGCATGCGAGAGGTGAGGGATCAGCCCCAGCATTTT
. | TRBJ1-5 | . | TRBV20-1 | CSAERVGGNQPQHF | TGCAGTGCTGAAAGAGTGGGTGGCAATCAGCCCCAGCATTTT
few | TRBJ2-1 | . | TRBV7-2 | CASSLVLGDEQFF | TGTGCCAGCAGCTTAGTATTGGGGGATGAGCAGTTCTTC
. | TRBJ2-3 | TRBD1 | TRBV7-9 | CASTNRGQTDTQYF | TGTGCCAGCACGAACAGGGGGCAGACGGATACGCAGTATTTT
. | TRBJ2-1 | . | TRBV20-1 | CSARGTGGAYNEQFF | TGCAGTGCTAGAGGTACTGGTGGGGCCTACAATGAGCAGTTCTTC
. | TRBJ2-3 | . | TRBV20-1 | CSASGRGNTDTQYF | TGCAGTGCGTCGGGACGAGGGAACACAGATACGCAGTATTTT
. | TRBJ1-2 | . | TRBV5-1 | CASSFSDQTYGYTF | TGCGCCAGCAGCTTTTCGGACCAAACCTATGGCTACACCTTC